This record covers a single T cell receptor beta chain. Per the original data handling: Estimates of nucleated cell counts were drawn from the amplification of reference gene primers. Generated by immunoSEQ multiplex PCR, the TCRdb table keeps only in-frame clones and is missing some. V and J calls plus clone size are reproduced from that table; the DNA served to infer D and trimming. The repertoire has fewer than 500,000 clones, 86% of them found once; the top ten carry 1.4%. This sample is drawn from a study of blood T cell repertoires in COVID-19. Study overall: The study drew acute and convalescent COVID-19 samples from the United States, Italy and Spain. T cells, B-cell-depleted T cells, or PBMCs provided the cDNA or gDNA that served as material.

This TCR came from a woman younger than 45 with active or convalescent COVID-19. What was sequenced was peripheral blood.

The CDR3 region is CASSSISTALANYGYTF. CDR3 sequence (DNA): TGTGCCAGCAGCTCGATTTCGACAGCCCTAGCTAACTATGGCTACACCTTC. The chain carries TRBV7-2 and TRBJ1-2, with a possible D match to TRBD1 (5 bases). The CDR3 loop spans 17 amino acids. The germline gives CDR1 SGHTA, CDR2 FQGNSA. V was cut by 4 bases and J by 0 bases, with 18 bases left in between.